Detailed here is one T cell receptor (beta chain). Germline and genes here are mouse. The CDR3 is cut off 1 residue early in the read; its end comes from the germline J gene. Stated time point: mouse harvest day 7 after allogeneic transplant. Tail vein injection delivered 10^7 T-cell-depleted bone marrow cells and 10^6 splenic CD5+ T cells. Germline V CDR1 and CDR2: KGHPV, FQNQEV (reference sequence). Trimming took 6 bases from V and 5 from J, leaving 9 bases between them. This CDR3 comprises 12 residues. Profiled with immunoSEQ multiplex PCR; TCRdb holds only in-frame clones, not every one. The data contain about 7,500 clones, roughly half of them singletons. The data derive from a study of tissue T cells after allogeneic stem cell transplantation.

The sample was gut tissue. The chain combines TRBV26 with TRBJ2-5; a possible D gene is TRBD1 (6 bases). The receptor was derived from a female BALB/c mouse given C57BL/6 T cells with graft-versus-host disease after an allogeneic hematopoietic cell transplant. The part of the CDR3 DNA that was read is TGTGCCAGCAGCCGGGACATAGACACCCAGTAC. Encoded protein: CASSRDIDTQY. The complete CDR3 protein is CASSRDIDTQYF.